This is a list of T cell receptor beta chains from one sample in a study of T cells in Graves' hyperthyroidism and ophthalmopathy. A single record per CDR3 protein comes from TCRdb applying MiXCR to the multiplex PCR reads. This table has more than 300,000 distinct CDR3 sequences, approximately 18% appearing once. Sample: blood. These receptors originate from a woman between 25 and 40 years old with Graves' hyperthyroidism that later progressed to Graves' ophthalmopathy. CDR3s include the opening cysteine and the closing phenylalanine or tryptophan. A D gene is named only where the DNA matches it firmly. Part of the rows lack a size; the others show once, few, many or a class for expanded clones.

cdr3_aa cdr3_nt clone_size d_call j_call v_call
CASSLGTSGRRYEQYF TGTGCCAGCAGTTTAGGGACTAGCGGGAGGAGGTACGAGCAGTACTTC many TRBD2 TRBJ2-7 TRBV27
CASSLGEKNEKLFF TGCGCCAGCAGCTTGGGAGAAAAAAATGAAAAACTGTTTTTT many . TRBJ1-4 TRBV5-1
CASSEHGGDSPLHF TGTGCCAGCAGTGAACACGGCGGGGACTCACCCCTCCACTTT many . TRBJ1-6 TRBV6-1
CASSEDNEQFF TGTGCCAGCAGTGAAGACAATGAGCAGTTCTTC many . TRBJ2-1 TRBV2
CASSLGTGASNQPQHF TGTGCCAGCAGCTTAGGTACAGGGGCCTCGAATCAGCCCCAGCATTTT . TRBD1 TRBJ1-5 TRBV7-9
CASSLFGSLEQYF TGTGCCAGCAGTTTATTCGGTAGCCTCGAGCAGTACTTC many . TRBJ2-7 TRBV28
CASSPGGGDQPQHF TGTGCCAGCTCACCAGGGGGCGGGGATCAGCCCCAGCATTTT few . TRBJ1-5 TRBV18
CAISDTGSLYEQFF TGTGCCATCAGTGATACCGGGAGTTTGTATGAGCAGTTCTTC many . TRBJ2-1 TRBV10-3
CASSFSGQVMDYGYTF TGTGCCAGCAGTTTTTCGGGACAGGTGATGGACTATGGCTACACCTTC many TRBD1 TRBJ1-2 TRBV28
CSARDGSSYEQYF TGCAGTGCTAGAGACGGCAGCTCCTACGAGCAGTACTTC many . TRBJ2-7 TRBV20-1
CAMSPGQGQETQYF TGTGCCATGTCTCCGGGACAGGGTCAAGAGACCCAGTACTTC many TRBD1 TRBJ2-5 TRBV10-3
CASSYDGGGGRDTQYF TGTGCCAGCAGTTACGATGGGGGCGGGGGTAGAGATACGCAGTATTTT . . TRBJ2-3 TRBV6-2/TRBV6-3
CSAKDGEQDTQYF TGCAGTGCCAAAGACGGGGAACAAGATACGCAGTATTTT many . TRBJ2-3 TRBV20-1
CASASNRQQNGYTF TGTGCCAGCGCCTCCAATCGCCAACAAAATGGCTACACCTTC many . TRBJ1-2 TRBV7-8
CSAGEGLETQYF TGCAGTGCTGGGGAGGGCCTGGAGACCCAGTACTTC . TRBD2 TRBJ2-5 TRBV20-1
CASSTGQGYAYEQYF TGTGCCAGTAGTACCGGACAGGGATATGCCTACGAGCAGTACTTC many TRBD1 TRBJ2-7 TRBV19
CASSARDRGLSTGGLFF TGTGCCAGCAGTGCAAGGGACAGGGGATTATCCACCGGGGGGCTGTTTTTT . TRBD1 TRBJ2-2 TRBV2
CASSALAGRDTQYF TGTGCCAGCAGCGCTTTAGCGGGGAGGGATACGCAGTATTTT many TRBD2 TRBJ2-3 TRBV11-2
CASSVHSEQFF TGTGCCAGCAGCGTCCACAGTGAGCAGTTCTTC many . TRBJ2-1 TRBV14
CSASPGVGDTEAFF TGCAGTGCTAGTCCGGGAGTAGGGGACACTGAAGCTTTCTTT . . TRBJ1-1 TRBV20-1
CASSFSGLAGTSYNEQFF TGTGCCAGCAGCTTTTCGGGACTAGCGGGGACCTCCTACAATGAGCAGTTCTTC few TRBD2 TRBJ2-1 TRBV7-2
CASSSTGLHGETQYF TGTGCCAGTAGTAGTACAGGGTTGCATGGAGAGACCCAGTACTTC many . TRBJ2-5 TRBV19
CSASWPGQGANYGYTF TGCAGTGCTAGTTGGCCGGGACAGGGGGCTAACTATGGCTACACCTTC . TRBD1 TRBJ1-2 TRBV20-1
CASSSEPQRATYNEQFF TGTGCCAGCAGTTCTGAGCCTCAGCGGGCTACCTACAATGAGCAGTTCTTC many . TRBJ2-1 TRBV28
CASSFAPDYYNEQFF TGTGCCAGCAGTTTCGCCCCTGATTATTACAATGAGCAGTTCTTC many . TRBJ2-1 TRBV28
CASSEDHGVSNYGYTF TGTGCCAGCAGTGAAGATCACGGAGTTTCTAACTATGGCTACACCTTC few . TRBJ1-2 TRBV6-1
CASIGGVGVTQYF TGTGCCAGCATTGGGGGGGTTGGGGTTACGCAGTATTTT . TRBD2 TRBJ2-3 TRBV6-2/TRBV6-3
CASSSRLRGDNYGYTF TGTGCCAGCAGTTCCCGCCTTAGGGGGGATAACTATGGCTACACCTTC many . TRBJ1-2 TRBV12-3/TRBV12-4
CASSSGTTDAKAFF TGCGCCAGCAGTTCCGGGACAACCGACGCCAAAGCTTTCTTT few . TRBJ1-1 TRBV10-1